The entry that follows covers one TCR beta chain sequence. The sample holds a few counts of this clonotype. The antigen this receptor binds is unknown. Per-base quality was not reported, and no clone a single base away is much larger than it. Data came from an Illumina Genome Analyzer IIx. In TCRdb, the public reads were trimmed at Q25 with fastp and aligned with MiXCR, with productive beta chains retained. Entries are consolidated by CDR3 protein sequence, retaining the most common genes and DNA. This sample has 45,000 to 60,000 distinct CDR3 sequences in its table, and 7.3% of those were observed once. Under 20% of the sample comes from the top ten. The data originate from a study of patients with pleural tuberculosis (dated by TCRdb to the mid-2010s). The CDR3 runs 13 residues from the cysteine to the phenylalanine. The kept DNA is CDR3 alone, 39 bases in frame from the first base. The junction carries 6 bases between V and J, which are trimmed by 3 bases and 0 bases respectively. The germline V gene provides CDR1 ENHRY and CDR2 SYGVKD.

The TCR comes from a human donor with pleural tuberculosis. The chain couples TRBV10-3 to TRBJ2-7; no D gene can be assigned with confidence. At the DNA level, the sequence is TGTGCCATCAGTGAATCGGACTCCTACGAGCAGTACTTC. Protein translation: CAISESDSYEQYF.